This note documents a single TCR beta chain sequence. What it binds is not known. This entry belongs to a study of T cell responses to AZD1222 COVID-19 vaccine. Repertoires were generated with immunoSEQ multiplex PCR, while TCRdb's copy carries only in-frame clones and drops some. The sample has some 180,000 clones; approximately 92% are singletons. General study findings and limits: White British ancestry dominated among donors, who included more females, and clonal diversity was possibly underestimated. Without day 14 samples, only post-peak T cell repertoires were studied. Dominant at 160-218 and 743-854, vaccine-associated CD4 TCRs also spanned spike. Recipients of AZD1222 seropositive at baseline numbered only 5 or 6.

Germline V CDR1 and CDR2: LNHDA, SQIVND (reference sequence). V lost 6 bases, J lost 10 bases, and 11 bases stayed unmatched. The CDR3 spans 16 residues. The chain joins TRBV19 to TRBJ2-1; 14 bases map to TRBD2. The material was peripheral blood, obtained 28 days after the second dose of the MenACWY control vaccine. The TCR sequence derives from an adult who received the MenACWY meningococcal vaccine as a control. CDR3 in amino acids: CASRNTGTSGGGEQFF. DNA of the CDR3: TGTGCCAGTAGGAACACCGGGACTAGCGGGGGAGGGGAGCAGTTCTTC. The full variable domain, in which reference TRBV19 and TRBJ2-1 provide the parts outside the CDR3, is DGGITQSPKYLFRKEGQNVTLSCEQNLNHDAMYWYRQDPGQGLRLIYYSQIVNDFQKGDIAEGYSVSREKKESFPLTVTSAQKNPTAFYLCASRNTGTSGGGEQFFGPGTRLTVL.